This is a list of T cell receptor beta chains from one sample in a study of T cell changes during pregnancy in multiple sclerosis. Libraries were prepared by immunoSEQ multiplex PCR; TCRdb keeps only in-frame clonotypes and omits some of them. The table shows roughly 34,000 clones, with about 87% occurring only once. The sample here was CD8+ T cells from peripheral blood mononuclear cells, taken in the third trimester of pregnancy. These receptors all come from a female donor with multiple sclerosis, enrolled in a pregnancy study. The CDR3 runs from the conserved cysteine through the conserved F or W. D genes are given only for firm matches. Only part of the rows carry a size: once, few, many, or a class if the clone is expanded.

clone size: NA
D gene: NA
J gene: TRBJ2-7
V gene: TRBV18
CDR3 DNA: TGTGCCAGCTCACCTCTTCCGGCAGGCTACGAGCAGTACTTC
CDR3 protein: CASSPLPAGYEQYF

clone size: NA
D gene: NA
J gene: TRBJ1-1
V gene: TRBV5-4
CDR3 DNA: TGTGCCAGCAGCTTGGGGGGGGAGGGGAACACTGAAGCTTTCTTT
CDR3 protein: CASSLGGEGNTEAFF

clone size: once
D gene: TRBD1
J gene: TRBJ2-1
V gene: TRBV7-7
CDR3 DNA: TGTGCCAGCAGCAAGGGACAGGGGCTCGATGAGCAGTTCTTC
CDR3 protein: CASSKGQGLDEQFF

clone size: NA
D gene: TRBD2
J gene: TRBJ2-7
V gene: TRBV14
CDR3 DNA: TGTGCCAGCAGCCGAGGGACTAGCCTAAACTACGAGCAGTACTTC
CDR3 protein: CASSRGTSLNYEQYF

clone size: NA
D gene: TRBD2
J gene: TRBJ2-5
V gene: TRBV9
CDR3 DNA: TGTGCCAGCACTCCCTGGGGAGCGGGGGGGCGAGAGACCCAGTACTTC
CDR3 protein: CASTPWGAGGRETQYF

clone size: NA
D gene: TRBD1
J gene: TRBJ1-2
V gene: TRBV7-2
CDR3 DNA: TGTGCCAGCAGCTTACCCCGACAGGGCATCCCGTTGATTGGCTACACCTTC
CDR3 protein: CASSLPRQGIPLIGYTF

clone size: NA
D gene: NA
J gene: TRBJ1-1
V gene: TRBV7-9
CDR3 DNA: TGTGCCAGCAGCCCCGAGGAGTCTGAAGCTTTCTTT
CDR3 protein: CASSPEESEAFF

clone size: NA
D gene: NA
J gene: TRBJ2-2
V gene: TRBV27
CDR3 DNA: TGTGCCAGCAGTCCCGGGGAGGATACCGGGGAGCTGTTTTTT
CDR3 protein: CASSPGEDTGELFF

clone size: once
D gene: NA
J gene: TRBJ1-3
V gene: TRBV4-1
CDR3 DNA: TGCGCCAGCAGCCACGGGGGAAACACCATATATTTT
CDR3 protein: CASSHGGNTIYF

clone size: NA
D gene: NA
J gene: TRBJ1-4
V gene: TRBV27
CDR3 DNA: TGTGCCAGCAGGAGGATACTTGCAACTAATGAAAAACTGTTTTTT
CDR3 protein: CASRRILATNEKLFF

clone size: NA
D gene: NA
J gene: TRBJ2-3
V gene: TRBV9
CDR3 DNA: TGTGCCAGCAGCGTAGGCGGAGGAGGCCTCGGCGATACGCAGTATTTT
CDR3 protein: CASSVGGGGLGDTQYF

clone size: NA
D gene: NA
J gene: TRBJ2-7
V gene: TRBV27
CDR3 DNA: TGTGCCAGCAGTTTATCGACCGGGGTACTCTACGAGCAGTACTTC
CDR3 protein: CASSLSTGVLYEQYF

clone size: NA
D gene: NA
J gene: TRBJ1-6
V gene: TRBV19
CDR3 DNA: TGTGCCAGTAGCCCACAGGGATATAATTCACCCCTCCACTTT
CDR3 protein: CASSPQGYNSPLHF

clone size: NA
D gene: TRBD2
J gene: TRBJ2-7
V gene: TRBV25-1
CDR3 DNA: TGTGCCAGCAGTGACGCGGGGGTCCCCTACGAGCAGTACTTC
CDR3 protein: CASSDAGVPYEQYF

clone size: NA
D gene: TRBD2
J gene: TRBJ2-3
V gene: TRBV9
CDR3 DNA: TGTGCCAGCTCTAGAGCGGGGGGTAGTTCAGATACGCAGTATTTT
CDR3 protein: CASSRAGGSSDTQYF

clone size: NA
D gene: NA
J gene: TRBJ1-1
V gene: TRBV27
CDR3 DNA: TGTGCCAGCAGTTACAATCCCCGACAGGATAAGAACACTGAAGCTTTCTTT
CDR3 protein: CASSYNPRQDKNTEAFF

clone size: NA
D gene: NA
J gene: TRBJ2-7
V gene: TRBV11-2
CDR3 DNA: TGTGCCAGCAGCTTAGACCCTGACAGGCTCTACGAGCAGTACTTC
CDR3 protein: CASSLDPDRLYEQYF

clone size: NA
D gene: NA
J gene: TRBJ1-2
V gene: TRBV14
CDR3 DNA: TGTGCCAGCAGCCAAGCTATGGGGGCGGTGGGCTACACCTTC
CDR3 protein: CASSQAMGAVGYTF

clone size: NA
D gene: TRBD1
J gene: TRBJ1-4
V gene: TRBV9
CDR3 DNA: TGTGCCAGCAGCTTGGGACAGGGGGCTAATGAAAAACTGTTTTTT
CDR3 protein: CASSLGQGANEKLFF

clone size: once
D gene: TRBD1
J gene: TRBJ2-7
V gene: TRBV5-1
CDR3 DNA: TGCGCCAGCAGCGGAAACAGGGGGGTAGGCTACGAGCAGTACTTC
CDR3 protein: CASSGNRGVGYEQYF

clone size: NA
D gene: NA
J gene: TRBJ1-1
V gene: TRBV27
CDR3 DNA: TGTGCCAGCAGTTTATTTGGCCGAGCTTTCTTT
CDR3 protein: CASSLFGRAFF

clone size: NA
D gene: TRBD1
J gene: TRBJ2-1
V gene: TRBV7-9
CDR3 DNA: TGTGCCAGCAGCCCGGGACAGGGTCTCAATGAGCAGTTCTTC
CDR3 protein: CASSPGQGLNEQFF

clone size: NA
D gene: TRBD1
J gene: TRBJ2-3
V gene: TRBV2
CDR3 DNA: TGTGCCAACAGGGGGCCGAGCACAGATACGCAGTATTTT
CDR3 protein: CANRGPSTDTQYF

clone size: NA
D gene: NA
J gene: TRBJ1-2
V gene: TRBV5-6
CDR3 DNA: TGTGCCAGCAGCTTGAAGTATAGTTATGGCTACACCTTC
CDR3 protein: CASSLKYSYGYTF

clone size: NA
D gene: NA
J gene: TRBJ2-7
V gene: TRBV7-2
CDR3 DNA: TGTGCCAGCAGCTTTGCTAGTTCGACCTACGAGCAGTACTTC
CDR3 protein: CASSFASSTYEQYF